One sample yielded the 14 T cell receptor beta chains listed below, sequenced in a study of T cell responses to AZD1222 COVID-19 vaccine. Assay: immunoSEQ multiplex PCR; the TCRdb copy retains only in-frame clones and omits some. Found here are 250,000 to 300,000 clones, around 93% of them singletons; the top ten hold about 0.5%. Material: peripheral blood, obtained 28 days after the second AZD1222 dose. These TCRs come from an adult who received the AZD1222 COVID-19 vaccine.

The CDR3 coding sequence is TGCGCCAGCAGCCAAGCGGGAGAGGGTTCGGACACTGAAGCTTTCTTT. Translated: CASSQAGEGSDTEAFF. This chain uses TRBV4-3 with TRBJ1-1; D gene ambiguous. Germline loops: CDR1 LGHNA, CDR2 YSLEER. Between the trimmed V and J ends, which lost 1 base and 3 bases, there was a span of 15 bases. The length of the CDR3 is 16 residues.

This clone was detected once. The J gene is TRBJ2-1, the V gene TRBV29-1; 8 bases map to TRBD1. This CDR3 spans 14 amino acids. CDR1 is SQVTM, CDR2 ANQGSEA, per germline. The V gene end was trimmed by 3 bases and the J gene end by 7 bases; junction bases not matched to a gene: 8. CDR3 in DNA: TGCAGCGTTGAGGAACAGGGGGAGTGGAATGAGCAGTTCTTC. Translated, it gives CSVEEQGEWNEQFF.

V usage is TRBV5-1 and J usage is TRBJ2-5; D call uncertain. Germline CDR1 and CDR2: SGHRS and YFSETQ. V was cut by 0 bases and J by 5 bases, with 11 bases left in between. The CDR3 is made up of 14 amino acids. The CDR3 DNA reads TGCGCCAGCAGCTTGGGGACCTTTGGGGAGACCCAGTACTTC. It encodes CASSLGTFGETQYF. The variable domain in full, with the rest retrieved from reference TRBV5-1 and TRBJ2-5, is KAGVTQTPRYLIKTRGQQVTLSCSPISGHRSVSWYQQTPGQGLQFLFEYFSETQRNKGNFPGRFSGRQFSNSRSEMNVSTLELGDSALYLCASSLGTFGETQYFGPGTRLLVL.

The rearrangement joins TRBV6-2 or TRBV6-3 to TRBJ1-1; TRBD1 matches at 10 bases. CDR1 is MNHEY, CDR2 SVGEGT, per germline. The V segment lost 6 bases and the J segment 6 bases; nucleotides outside the gene matches: 13. The CDR3 has 16 amino acids. This CDR3 reads CASSLPPRGTGAEAFF. The DNA for the CDR3 is TGTGCCAGCAGCCTTCCCCCCCGCGGGACAGGGGCTGAAGCTTTCTTT.

The chain links TRBV11-2 to TRBJ2-2; D is perhaps TRBD2 (5 bases). The CDR3 covers 14 residues. V was shortened by 0 bases and J by 4 bases, with 6 bases between the two germline ends. Germline-derived CDR1 and CDR2 are SGHAT and FQNNGV. The CDR3 nucleotides read TGTGCCAGCAGCTTAGACCGGGGCACCGGGGAGCTGTTTTTT. Encoded protein: CASSLDRGTGELFF.

This clone was picked up one time. This chain connects TRBV2 to TRBJ1-5, with D maybe TRBD1 (5 bases). This CDR3 comprises 15 residues. Germline CDR1 is SNHLY and CDR2 is FYNNEI. V was cut by 4 bases and J by 3 bases, with 13 bases left in between. The DNA for the CDR3 is TGTGCCAGCAGTGTGGGGCGATCCTCCAATCAGCCCCAGCATTTT. Its translation: CASSVGRSSNQPQHF.

This chain joins TRBV4-1 and TRBJ2-2; 7 bases are shared with TRBD1. CDR1 and CDR2 (germline): MGHRA, YSYEKL. V was pared by 4 bases and J by 8 bases, with 16 bases of the junction left unmatched. The CDR3 extends over 17 amino acids. In DNA, the CDR3 is TGCGCCAGCAGCCCGGAAGGCTTAAGACAGGGAACAGGGGAGCTGTTTTTT. Amino acid sequence: CASSPEGLRQGTGELFF.

V is TRBV9 and J is TRBJ1-2; 8 positions match TRBD1. The ends lost 4 bases at V and 4 bases at J; junction bases unmatched: 6. Per germline, CDR1 SGDLS and CDR2 YYNGEE. This CDR3 has 14 residues. The CDR3 loop is CASSNQDRAYGYTF. Here the CDR3 DNA reads TGTGCCAGCAGCAACCAGGACAGGGCCTATGGCTACACCTTC.

In regard to this clone: Other DNA sequences in this specimen translate into the identical CDR3. V is TRBV15 and J is TRBJ1-5; the D gene is possibly TRBD1 (5 bases). This CDR3 is built from 14 residues. CDR1 is LNHNV and CDR2 is YYDKDF in the germline V gene (reference sequence). V was trimmed by 1 base and J by 3 bases, leaving 7 bases between them. Here the CDR3 reads CATSRGGVNQPQHF. Written as DNA, the CDR3 is TGTGCCACCAGCAGAGGGGGGGTCAATCAGCCCCAGCATTTT.

This chain links TRBV6-5 with TRBJ2-2; D could derive from TRBD1 or TRBD2 (6 bases each). Germline V gives CDR1 MNHEY, CDR2 SVGAGI. Trimming stripped 2 bases from V and 6 bases from J, with 13 bases between. CDR3 length equals 15 residues. The CDR3 bases are TGTGCCAGCAGTTACGGACTACAGGGATCCGGGGAGCTGTTTTTT. It encodes CASSYGLQGSGELFF.

The chain employs TRBV24-1 and TRBJ2-5, with 12 bases fitting TRBD2. The CDR3 spans 16 residues. With V trimmed by 3 bases and J by 5 bases, 6 bases remained unmatched. The germline gives CDR1 KGHDR, CDR2 SFDVKD. The CDR3, as DNA: TGTGCCACCAGTGATAGCCTAGCGGGAGGGCGGGAGACCCAGTACTTC. Protein: CATSDSLAGGRETQYF.

The V and J genes are TRBV18 and TRBJ2-2, with D perhaps matching TRBD1 (5 bases). V was trimmed by 2 bases and J by 6 bases, leaving 7 bases between them. Per germline, CDR1 KGHSH and CDR2 LQKENI. This CDR3 comprises 13 residues. This CDR3 is CASSPKQAGELFF. The CDR3, as DNA: TGTGCCAGCTCACCAAAACAGGCCGGGGAGCTGTTTTTT.

The rearrangement uses TRBV5-1 and TRBJ2-7; TRBD1 might be the D (5 bases). V was trimmed by 1 base and J by 0 bases, leaving 5 bases between them. The CDR3 totals 13 residues. CDR1 and CDR2 (germline): SGHRS, YFSETQ. The CDR3 protein is CASSLRGSYEQYF. The CDR3 region has the DNA TGCGCCAGCAGCTTGAGGGGCTCCTACGAGCAGTACTTC. Filled out from reference TRBV5-1 and TRBJ2-7, the complete variable domain reads KAGVTQTPRYLIKTRGQQVTLSCSPISGHRSVSWYQQTPGQGLQFLFEYFSETQRNKGNFPGRFSGRQFSNSRSEMNVSTLELGDSALYLCASSLRGSYEQYFGPGTRLTVT.

The chain carries TRBV4-1 and TRBJ2-1; D gene uncertain. V gave up 1 base and J gave up 8 bases, with 15 bases separating them. The CDR3 is made up of 15 amino acids. The germline V gene has CDR1 MGHRA and CDR2 YSYEKL. The CDR3 sequence: CASSQVIPGLDEQFF. DNA for the CDR3: TGCGCCAGCAGCCAAGTAATCCCCGGTTTGGATGAGCAGTTCTTC.